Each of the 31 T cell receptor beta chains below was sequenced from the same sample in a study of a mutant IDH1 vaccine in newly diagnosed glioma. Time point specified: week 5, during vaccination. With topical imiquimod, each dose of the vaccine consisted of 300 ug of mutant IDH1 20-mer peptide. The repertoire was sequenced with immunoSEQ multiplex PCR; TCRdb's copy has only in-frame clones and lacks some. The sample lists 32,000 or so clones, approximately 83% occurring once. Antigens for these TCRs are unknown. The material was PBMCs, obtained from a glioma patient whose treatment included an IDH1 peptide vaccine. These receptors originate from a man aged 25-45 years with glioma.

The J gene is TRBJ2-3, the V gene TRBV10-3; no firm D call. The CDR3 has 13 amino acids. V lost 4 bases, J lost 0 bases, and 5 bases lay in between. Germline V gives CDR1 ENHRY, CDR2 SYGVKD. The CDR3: CAISVTSTDTQYF. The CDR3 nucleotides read TGTGCCATCAGTGTTACTAGCACAGATACGCAGTATTTT.

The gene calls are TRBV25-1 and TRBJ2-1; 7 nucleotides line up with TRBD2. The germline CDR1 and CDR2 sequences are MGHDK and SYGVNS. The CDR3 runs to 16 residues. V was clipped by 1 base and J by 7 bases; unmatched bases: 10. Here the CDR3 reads CASSEFGPGGRNEQFF. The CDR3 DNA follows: TGTGCCAGCAGTGAATTCGGGCCCGGGGGGAGGAATGAGCAGTTCTTC.

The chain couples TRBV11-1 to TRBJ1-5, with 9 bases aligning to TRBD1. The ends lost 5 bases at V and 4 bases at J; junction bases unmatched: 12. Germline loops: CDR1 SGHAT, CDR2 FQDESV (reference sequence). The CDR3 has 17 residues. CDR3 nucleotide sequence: TGTGCCAGCAGCGAACATCTACCCGGGACAGGGAATCAGCCCCAGCATTTT. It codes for CASSEHLPGTGNQPQHF.

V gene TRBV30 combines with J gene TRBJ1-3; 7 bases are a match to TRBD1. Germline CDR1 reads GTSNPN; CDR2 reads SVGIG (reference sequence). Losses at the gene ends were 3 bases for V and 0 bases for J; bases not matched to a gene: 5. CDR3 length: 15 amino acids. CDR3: CAWRDRAVSGNTIYF. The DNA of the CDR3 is TGTGCCTGGAGAGACAGGGCCGTCTCTGGAAACACCATATATTTT.

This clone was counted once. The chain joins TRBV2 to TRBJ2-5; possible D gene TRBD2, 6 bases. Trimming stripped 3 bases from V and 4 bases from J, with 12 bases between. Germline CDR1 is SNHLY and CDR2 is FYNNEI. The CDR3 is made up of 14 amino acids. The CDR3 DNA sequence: TGTGCCAGCAGTGAGGGACGGGGAGGAGAGACCCAGTACTTC. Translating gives CASSEGRGGETQYF.

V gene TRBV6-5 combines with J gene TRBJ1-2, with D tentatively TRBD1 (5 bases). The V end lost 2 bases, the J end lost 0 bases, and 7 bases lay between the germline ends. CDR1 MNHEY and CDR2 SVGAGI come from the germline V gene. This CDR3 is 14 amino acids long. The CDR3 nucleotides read TGTGCCAGCAGTTACCGCAGGGCTAACTATGGCTACACCTTC. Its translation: CASSYRRANYGYTF.

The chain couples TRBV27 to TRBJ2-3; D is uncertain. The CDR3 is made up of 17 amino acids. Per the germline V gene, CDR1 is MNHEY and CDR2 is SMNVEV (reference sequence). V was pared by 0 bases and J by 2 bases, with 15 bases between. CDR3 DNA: TGTGCCAGCAGTTTATCGGGTGACTCTCTATACACAGATACGCAGTATTTT. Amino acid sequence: CASSLSGDSLYTDTQYF.

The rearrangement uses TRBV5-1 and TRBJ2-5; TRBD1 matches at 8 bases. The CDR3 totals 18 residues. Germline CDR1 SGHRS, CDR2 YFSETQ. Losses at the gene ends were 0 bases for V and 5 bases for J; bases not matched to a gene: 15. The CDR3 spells CASSLGYKTGEYPETQYF. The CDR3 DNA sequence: TGCGCCAGCAGCTTGGGCTACAAGACAGGGGAGTATCCCGAGACCCAGTACTTC.

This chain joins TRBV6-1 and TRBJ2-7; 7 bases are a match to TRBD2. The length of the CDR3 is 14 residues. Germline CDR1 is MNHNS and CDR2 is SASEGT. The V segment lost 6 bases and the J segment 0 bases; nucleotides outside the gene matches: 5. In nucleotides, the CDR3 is TGTGCCAGCAGACCAACTAGCGTCTCCTACGAGCAGTACTTC. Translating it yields CASRPTSVSYEQYF.

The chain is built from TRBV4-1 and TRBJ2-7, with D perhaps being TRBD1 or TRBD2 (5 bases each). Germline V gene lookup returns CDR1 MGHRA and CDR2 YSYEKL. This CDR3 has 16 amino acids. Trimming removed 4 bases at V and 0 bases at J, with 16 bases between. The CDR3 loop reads CASSLQPGLSSYEQYF. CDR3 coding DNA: TGCGCCAGCAGCCTCCAACCGGGGCTTAGCTCCTACGAGCAGTACTTC.

As DNA, the CDR3 is TGTGCCACCAGCAAAAGAACCCGGGGACGCCCGAGCTCCTATAATTCACCCCTCCACTTT. Translation gives CATSKRTRGRPSSYNSPLHF. This chain links TRBV15 with TRBJ1-6, with a weak D call TRBD1 (5 bases). The CDR3 is made up of 20 amino acids. From germline, CDR1 is LNHNV and CDR2 YYDKDF (reference sequence). V was cut by 4 bases and J by 0 bases, with 22 bases left in between. The variable domain in full, with the rest retrieved from reference TRBV15 and TRBJ1-6, is DAMVIQNPRYQVTQFGKPVTLSCSQTLNHNVMYWYQQKSSQAPKLLFHYYDKDFNNEADTPDNFQSRRPNTSFCFLDIRSPGLGDTAMYLCATSKRTRGRPSSYNSPLHFGNGTRLTVT.

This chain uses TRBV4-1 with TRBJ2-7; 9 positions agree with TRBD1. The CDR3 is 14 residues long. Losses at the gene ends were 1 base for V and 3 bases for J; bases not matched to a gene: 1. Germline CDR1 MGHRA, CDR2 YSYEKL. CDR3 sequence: CASSQGTGDYEQYF. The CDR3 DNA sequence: TGCGCCAGCAGCCAAGGGACAGGGGACTACGAGCAGTACTTC.

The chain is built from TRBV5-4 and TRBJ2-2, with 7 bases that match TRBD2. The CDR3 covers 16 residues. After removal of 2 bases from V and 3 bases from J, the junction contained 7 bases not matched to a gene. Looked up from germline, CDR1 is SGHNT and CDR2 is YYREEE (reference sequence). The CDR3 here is CASSLLGGRDTGELFF. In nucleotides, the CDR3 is TGTGCCAGCAGCTTACTGGGCGGGAGAGACACCGGGGAGCTGTTTTTT.

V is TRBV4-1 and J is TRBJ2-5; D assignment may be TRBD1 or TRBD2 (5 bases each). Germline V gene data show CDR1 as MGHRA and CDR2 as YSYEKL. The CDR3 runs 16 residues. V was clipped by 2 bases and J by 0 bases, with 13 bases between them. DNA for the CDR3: TGCGCCAGCAGCCAATCCTACAGAGGGGACCAAGAGACCCAGTACTTC. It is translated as CASSQSYRGDQETQYF.

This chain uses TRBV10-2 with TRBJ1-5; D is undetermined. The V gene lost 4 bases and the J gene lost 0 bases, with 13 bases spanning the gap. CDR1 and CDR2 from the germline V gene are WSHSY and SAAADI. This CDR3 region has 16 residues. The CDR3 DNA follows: TGCGCCAGCAGTGCGAACGCTCATTATAGCAATCAGCCCCAGCATTTT. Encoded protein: CASSANAHYSNQPQHF.

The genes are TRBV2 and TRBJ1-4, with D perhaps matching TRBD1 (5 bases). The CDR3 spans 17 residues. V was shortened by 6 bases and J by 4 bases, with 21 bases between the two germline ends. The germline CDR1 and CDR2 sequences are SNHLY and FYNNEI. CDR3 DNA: TGTGCCAGCAGGGTAGGACCGGGACCGTTTCATAATGAAAAACTGTTTTTT. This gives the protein CASRVGPGPFHNEKLFF. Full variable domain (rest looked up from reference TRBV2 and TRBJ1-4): EPEVTQTPSHQVTQMGQEVILRCVPISNHLYFYWYRQILGQKVEFLVSFYNNEISEKSEIFDDQFSVERPDGSNFTLKIRSTKLEDSAMYFCASRVGPGPFHNEKLFFGSGTQLSVL.

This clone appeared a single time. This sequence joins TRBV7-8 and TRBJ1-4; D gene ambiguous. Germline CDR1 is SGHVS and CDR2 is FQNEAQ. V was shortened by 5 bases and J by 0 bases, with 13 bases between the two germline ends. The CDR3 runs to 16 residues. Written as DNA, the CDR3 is TGTGCCAGCAGCCCGGCGGGCCTTGCAACTAATGAAAAACTGTTTTTT. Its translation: CASSPAGLATNEKLFF.

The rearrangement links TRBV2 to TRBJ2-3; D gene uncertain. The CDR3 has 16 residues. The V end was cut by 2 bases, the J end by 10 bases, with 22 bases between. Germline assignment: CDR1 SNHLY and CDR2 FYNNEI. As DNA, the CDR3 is TGTGCCAGCAGTGAAAGGCAGATTATCGTAGCAGGTCCGCAGTATTTT. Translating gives CASSERQIIVAGPQYF. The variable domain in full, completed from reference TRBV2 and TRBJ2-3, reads EPEVTQTPSHQVTQMGQEVILRCVPISNHLYFYWYRQILGQKVEFLVSFYNNEISEKSEIFDDQFSVERPDGSNFTLKIRSTKLEDSAMYFCASSERQIIVAGPQYFGPGTRLTVL.

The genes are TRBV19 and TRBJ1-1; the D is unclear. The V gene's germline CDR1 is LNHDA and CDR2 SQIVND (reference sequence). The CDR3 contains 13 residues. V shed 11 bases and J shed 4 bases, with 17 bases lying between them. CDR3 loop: CASQGLAITEAFF. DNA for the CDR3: TGTGCCTCCCAAGGGCTAGCGATCACTGAAGCTTTCTTT.

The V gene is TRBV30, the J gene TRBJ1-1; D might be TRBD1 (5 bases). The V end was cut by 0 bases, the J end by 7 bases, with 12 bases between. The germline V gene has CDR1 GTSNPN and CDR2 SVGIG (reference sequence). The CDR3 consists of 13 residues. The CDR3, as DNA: TGTGCCTGGAGTGTACGAGGGGCGGGTGAAGCTTTCTTT. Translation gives CAWSVRGAGEAFF.

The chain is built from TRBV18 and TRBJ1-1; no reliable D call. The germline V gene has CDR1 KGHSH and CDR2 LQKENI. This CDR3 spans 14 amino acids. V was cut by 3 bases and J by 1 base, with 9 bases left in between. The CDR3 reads CASSPLNRNTEAFF. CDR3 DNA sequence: TGTGCCAGCTCACCTTTAAACAGGAACACTGAAGCTTTCTTT.

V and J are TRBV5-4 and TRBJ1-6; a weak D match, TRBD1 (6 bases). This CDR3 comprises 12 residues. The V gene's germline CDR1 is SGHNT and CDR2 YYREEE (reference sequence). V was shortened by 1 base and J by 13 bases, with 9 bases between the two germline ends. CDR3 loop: CASSLTGSPLHF. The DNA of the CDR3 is TGTGCCAGCAGCTTGACAGGGTCCCCCCTCCACTTT.

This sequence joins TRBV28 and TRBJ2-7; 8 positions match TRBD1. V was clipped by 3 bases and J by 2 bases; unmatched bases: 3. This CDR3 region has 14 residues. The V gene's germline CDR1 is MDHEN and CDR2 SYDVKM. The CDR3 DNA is TGTGCCAGCAGTTTCCAGGGGGCCACCTACGAGCAGTACTTC. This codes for CASSFQGATYEQYF.

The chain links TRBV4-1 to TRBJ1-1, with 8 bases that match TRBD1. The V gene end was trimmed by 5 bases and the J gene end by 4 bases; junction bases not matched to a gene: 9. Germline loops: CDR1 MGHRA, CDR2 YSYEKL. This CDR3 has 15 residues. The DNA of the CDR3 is TGCGCCAGCAGCACCGGACAGGGCGGAATCACTGAAGCTTTCTTT. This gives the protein CASSTGQGGITEAFF.

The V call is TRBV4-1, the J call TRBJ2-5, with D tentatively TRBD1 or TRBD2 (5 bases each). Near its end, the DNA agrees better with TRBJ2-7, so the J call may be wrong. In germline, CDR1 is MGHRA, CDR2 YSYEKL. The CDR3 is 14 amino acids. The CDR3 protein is CASSLRELAYEQYF. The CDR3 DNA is TGCGCCAGCAGCCTCAGGGAACTAGCCTACGAGCAGTACTTC.

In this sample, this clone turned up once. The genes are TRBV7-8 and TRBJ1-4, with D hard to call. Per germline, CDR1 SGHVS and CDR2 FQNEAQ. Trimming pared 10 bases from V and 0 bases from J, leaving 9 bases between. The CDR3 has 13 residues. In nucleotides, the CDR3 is TGTGCCACTGGGCCTGCAACTAATGAAAAACTGTTTTTT. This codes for CATGPATNEKLFF. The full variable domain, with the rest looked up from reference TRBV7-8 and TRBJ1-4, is GAGVSQSPRYKVAKRGQDVALRCDPISGHVSLFWYQQALGQGPEFLTYFQNEAQLDKSGLPSDRFFAERPEGSVSTLKIQRTQQEDSAVYLCATGPATNEKLFFGSGTQLSVL.

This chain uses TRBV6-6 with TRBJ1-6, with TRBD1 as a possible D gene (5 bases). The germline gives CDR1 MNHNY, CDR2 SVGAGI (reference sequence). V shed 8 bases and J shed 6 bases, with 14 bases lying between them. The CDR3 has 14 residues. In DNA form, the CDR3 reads TGTGCCAGCGGAGACAGTAGTTTTAATTCACCCCTCCACTTT. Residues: CASGDSSFNSPLHF.

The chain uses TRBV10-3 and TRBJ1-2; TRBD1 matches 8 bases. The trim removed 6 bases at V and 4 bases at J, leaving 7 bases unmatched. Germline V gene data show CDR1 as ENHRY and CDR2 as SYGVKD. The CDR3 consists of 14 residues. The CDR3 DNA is TGTGCCATCAGGGAAGGACAGGGCACCTATGGCTACACCTTC. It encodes CAIREGQGTYGYTF.

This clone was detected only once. CDR3 protein: CASSTRQVDEQYF. Here the CDR3 DNA reads TGTGCCAGTAGTACCCGACAGGTGGACGAGCAGTACTTC. The chain combines TRBV19 with TRBJ2-7; D perhaps matches TRBD1 (6 bases). The CDR3 runs 13 residues. Per germline, CDR1 LNHDA and CDR2 SQIVND (reference sequence). Trimming cost V 4 bases and J 5 bases, with 12 bases left between them.

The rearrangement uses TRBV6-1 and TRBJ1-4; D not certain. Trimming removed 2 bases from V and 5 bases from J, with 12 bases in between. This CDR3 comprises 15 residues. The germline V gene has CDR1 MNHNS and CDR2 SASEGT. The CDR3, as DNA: TGTGCCAGCAGTGAAAGTCGGACGTCGAATGAAAAACTGTTTTTT. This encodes CASSESRTSNEKLFF.

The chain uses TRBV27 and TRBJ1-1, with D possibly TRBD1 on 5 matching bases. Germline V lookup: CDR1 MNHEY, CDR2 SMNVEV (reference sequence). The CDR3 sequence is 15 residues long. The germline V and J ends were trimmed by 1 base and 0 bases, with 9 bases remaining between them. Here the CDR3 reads CASSLLAGMNTEAFF. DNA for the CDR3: TGTGCCAGCAGTTTATTGGCAGGGATGAACACTGAAGCTTTCTTT.